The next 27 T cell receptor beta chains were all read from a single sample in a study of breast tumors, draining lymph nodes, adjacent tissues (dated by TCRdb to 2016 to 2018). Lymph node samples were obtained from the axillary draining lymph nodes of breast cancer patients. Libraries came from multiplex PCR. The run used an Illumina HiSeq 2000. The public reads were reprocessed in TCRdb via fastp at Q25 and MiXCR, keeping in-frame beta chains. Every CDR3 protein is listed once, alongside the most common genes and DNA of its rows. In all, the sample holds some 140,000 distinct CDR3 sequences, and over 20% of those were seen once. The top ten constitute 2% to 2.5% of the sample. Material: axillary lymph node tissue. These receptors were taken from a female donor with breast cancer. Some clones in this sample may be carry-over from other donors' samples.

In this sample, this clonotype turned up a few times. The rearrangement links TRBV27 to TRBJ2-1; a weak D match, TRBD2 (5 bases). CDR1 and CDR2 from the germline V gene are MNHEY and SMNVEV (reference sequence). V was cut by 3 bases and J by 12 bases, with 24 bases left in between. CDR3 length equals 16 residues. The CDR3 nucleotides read TGTGCCAGCAGTTTGGAGGACCCGCGAACCAATGATCTGCAGTTCTTC. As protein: CASSLEDPRTNDLQFF.

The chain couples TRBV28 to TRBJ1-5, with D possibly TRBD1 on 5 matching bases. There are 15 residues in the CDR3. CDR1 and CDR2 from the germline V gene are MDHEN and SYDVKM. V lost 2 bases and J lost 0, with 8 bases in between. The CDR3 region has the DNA TGTGCCAGCAGTTTAGAGACAGCTAGCAATCAGCCCCAGCATTTT. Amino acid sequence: CASSLETASNQPQHF.

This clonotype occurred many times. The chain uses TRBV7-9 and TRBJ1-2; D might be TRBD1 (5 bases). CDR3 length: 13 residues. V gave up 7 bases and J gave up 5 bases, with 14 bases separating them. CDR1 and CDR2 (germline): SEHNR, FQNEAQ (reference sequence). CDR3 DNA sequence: TGTGCCAGCACCTCCGGGGCTGAATATGGCTACACCTTC. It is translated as CASTSGAEYGYTF.

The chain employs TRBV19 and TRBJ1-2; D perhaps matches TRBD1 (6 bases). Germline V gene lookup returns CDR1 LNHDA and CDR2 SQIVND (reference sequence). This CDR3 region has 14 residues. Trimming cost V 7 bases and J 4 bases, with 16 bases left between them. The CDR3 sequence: CASTGGGACYGYTF. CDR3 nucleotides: TGTGCCAGTACCGGGGGGGGGGCTTGCTATGGCTACACCTTC.

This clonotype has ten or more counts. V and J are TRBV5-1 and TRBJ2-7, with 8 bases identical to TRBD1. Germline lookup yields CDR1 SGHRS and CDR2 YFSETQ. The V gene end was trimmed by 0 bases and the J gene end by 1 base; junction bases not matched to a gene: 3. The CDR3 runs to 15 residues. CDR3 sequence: CASSLVGTGSYEQYF. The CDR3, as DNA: TGCGCCAGCAGCTTGGTTGGGACAGGTTCCTACGAGCAGTACTTC.

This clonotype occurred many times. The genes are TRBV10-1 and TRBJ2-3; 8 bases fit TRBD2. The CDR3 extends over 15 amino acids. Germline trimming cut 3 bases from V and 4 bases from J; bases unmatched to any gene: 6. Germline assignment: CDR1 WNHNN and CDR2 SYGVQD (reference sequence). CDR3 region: CASSDGGTSADTQYF. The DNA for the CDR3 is TGCGCCAGCAGTGACGGCGGGACTAGTGCAGATACGCAGTATTTT.

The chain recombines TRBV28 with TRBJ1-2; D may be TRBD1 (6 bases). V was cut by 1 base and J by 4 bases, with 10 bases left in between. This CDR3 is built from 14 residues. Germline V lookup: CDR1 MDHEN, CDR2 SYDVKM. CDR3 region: CASSLSDRVYGYTF. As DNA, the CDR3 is TGTGCCAGCAGTTTATCGGACAGAGTCTATGGCTACACCTTC.

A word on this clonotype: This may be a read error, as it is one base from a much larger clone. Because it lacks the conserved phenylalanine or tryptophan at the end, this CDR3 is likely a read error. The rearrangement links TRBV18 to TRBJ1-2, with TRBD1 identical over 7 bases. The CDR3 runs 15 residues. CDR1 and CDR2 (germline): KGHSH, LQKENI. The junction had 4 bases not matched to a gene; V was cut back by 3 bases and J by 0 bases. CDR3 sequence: CASSPDQGANYGYTS. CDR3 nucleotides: TGTGCCAGCTCACCCGACCAGGGGGCTAACTATGGCTACACCTCC.

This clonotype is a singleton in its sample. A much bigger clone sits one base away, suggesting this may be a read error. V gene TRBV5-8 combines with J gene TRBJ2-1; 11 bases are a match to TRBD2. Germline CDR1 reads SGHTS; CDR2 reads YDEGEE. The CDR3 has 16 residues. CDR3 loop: CDSSGEGLAEYNEQFF. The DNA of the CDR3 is TGTGACAGCAGCGGGGAGGGACTAGCGGAGTACAATGAGCAGTTCTTC.

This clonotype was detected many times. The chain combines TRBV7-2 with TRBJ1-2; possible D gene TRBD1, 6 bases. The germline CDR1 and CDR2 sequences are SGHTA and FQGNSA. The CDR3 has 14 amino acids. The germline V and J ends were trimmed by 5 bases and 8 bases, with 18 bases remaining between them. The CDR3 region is CASSHPGGAGGYTF. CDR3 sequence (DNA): TGTGCCAGCAGCCATCCGGGGGGCGCTGGGGGCTACACCTTC.

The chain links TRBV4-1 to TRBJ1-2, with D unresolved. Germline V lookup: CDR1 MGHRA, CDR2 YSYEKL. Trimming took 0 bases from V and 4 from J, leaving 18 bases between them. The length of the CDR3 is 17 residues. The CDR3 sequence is CASSQDNLAGFSYGYTF. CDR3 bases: TGCGCCAGCAGCCAAGATAATCTGGCAGGATTTTCCTATGGCTACACCTTC.

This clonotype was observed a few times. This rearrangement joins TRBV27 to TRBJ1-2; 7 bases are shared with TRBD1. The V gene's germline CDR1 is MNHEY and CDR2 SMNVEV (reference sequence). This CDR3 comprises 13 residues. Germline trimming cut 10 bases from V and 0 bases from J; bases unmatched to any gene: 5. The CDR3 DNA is TGTGCCACCAGGGGGGAGGCTAACTATGGCTACACCTTC. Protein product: CATRGEANYGYTF.

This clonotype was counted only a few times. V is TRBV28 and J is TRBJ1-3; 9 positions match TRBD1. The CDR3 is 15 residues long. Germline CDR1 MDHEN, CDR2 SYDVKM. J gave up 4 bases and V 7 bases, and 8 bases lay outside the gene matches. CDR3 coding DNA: TGTGCCAGCACCCCATCCGGGACAGGGGGAAACACCATATATTTT. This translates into CASTPSGTGGNTIYF.

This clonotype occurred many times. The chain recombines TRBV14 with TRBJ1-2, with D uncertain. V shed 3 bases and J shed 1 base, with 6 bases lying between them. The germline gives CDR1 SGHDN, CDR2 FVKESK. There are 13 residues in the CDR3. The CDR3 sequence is CASSHDFNYGYTF. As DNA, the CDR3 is TGTGCCAGCAGCCACGACTTTAACTATGGCTACACCTTC.

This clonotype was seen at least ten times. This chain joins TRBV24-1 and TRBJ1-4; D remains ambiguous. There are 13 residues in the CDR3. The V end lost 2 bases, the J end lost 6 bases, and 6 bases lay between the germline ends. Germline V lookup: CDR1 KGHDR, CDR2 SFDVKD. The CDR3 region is CATSDWSDEKLFF. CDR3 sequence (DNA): TGTGCCACCAGTGATTGGAGCGATGAAAAACTGTTTTTT.

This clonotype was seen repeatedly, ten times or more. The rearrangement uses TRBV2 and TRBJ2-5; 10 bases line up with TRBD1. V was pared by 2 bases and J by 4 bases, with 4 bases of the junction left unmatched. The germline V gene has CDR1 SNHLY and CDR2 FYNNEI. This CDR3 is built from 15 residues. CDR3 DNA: TGTGCCAGCAGTGAACAGGGACAGGGGATAGAGACCCAGTACTTC. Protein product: CASSEQGQGIETQYF.

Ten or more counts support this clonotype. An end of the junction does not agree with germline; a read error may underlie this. The CDR3 bases are TGTGCCTGGAGGGACAGGGGGCTCTCTGGAACCACCATATATTTT. It specifies CAWRDRGLSGTTIYF. This rearrangement joins TRBV30 to TRBJ1-3, with 11 bases matching TRBD1. Germline V CDR1 and CDR2: GTSNPN, SVGIG (reference sequence). This CDR3 has 15 residues. The full variable domain, its missing parts supplied by reference TRBV30 and TRBJ1-3, is SQTIHQWPATLVQPVGSPLSLECTVEGTSNPNLYWYRQAAGRGLQLLFYSVGIGQISSEVPQNLSASRPQDRQFILSSKKLLLSDSGFYLCAWRDRGLSGTTIYFGEGSWLTVV.

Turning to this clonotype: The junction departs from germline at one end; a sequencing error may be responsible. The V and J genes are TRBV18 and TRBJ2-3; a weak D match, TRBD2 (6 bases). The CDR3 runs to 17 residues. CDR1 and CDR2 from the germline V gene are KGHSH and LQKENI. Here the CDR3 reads CASSPFGGAGFTGTQYF. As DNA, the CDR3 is TGTGCCAGCTCCCCTTTCGGGGGAGCCGGGTTCACAGGTACGCAGTATTTT.

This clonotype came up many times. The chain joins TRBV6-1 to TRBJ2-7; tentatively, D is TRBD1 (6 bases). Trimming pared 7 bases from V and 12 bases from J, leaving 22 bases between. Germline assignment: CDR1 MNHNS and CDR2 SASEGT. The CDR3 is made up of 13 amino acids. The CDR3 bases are TGTGCCAGCAACACCCAGGGGTGGGCTTCTGGGTACTTC. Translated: CASNTQGWASGYF.

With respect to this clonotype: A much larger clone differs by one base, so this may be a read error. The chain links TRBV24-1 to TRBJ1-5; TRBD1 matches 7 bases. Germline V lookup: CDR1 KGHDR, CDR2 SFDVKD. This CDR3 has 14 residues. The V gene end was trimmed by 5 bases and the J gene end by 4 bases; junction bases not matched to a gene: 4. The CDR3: CATSGAGGNQPQHF. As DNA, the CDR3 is TGTGCCACCAGTGGCGCAGGGGGTAATCAGCCCCAGCATTTT.

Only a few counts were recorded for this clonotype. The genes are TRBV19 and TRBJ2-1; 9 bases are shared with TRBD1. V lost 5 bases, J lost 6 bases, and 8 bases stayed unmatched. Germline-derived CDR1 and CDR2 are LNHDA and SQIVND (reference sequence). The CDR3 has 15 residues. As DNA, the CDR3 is TGTGCCAGTAGTTGGGGGACAGGGTCCGTCAATGAGCAGTTCTTC. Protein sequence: CASSWGTGSVNEQFF.

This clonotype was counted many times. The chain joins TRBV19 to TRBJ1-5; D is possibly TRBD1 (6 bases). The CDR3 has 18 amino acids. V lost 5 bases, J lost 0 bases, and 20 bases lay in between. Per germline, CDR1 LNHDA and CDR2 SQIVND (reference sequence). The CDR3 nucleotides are TGTGCCAGTAGTTCCAGGGGTAGTCGTGGATATAGCAATCAGCCCCAGCATTTT. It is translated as CASSSRGSRGYSNQPQHF.

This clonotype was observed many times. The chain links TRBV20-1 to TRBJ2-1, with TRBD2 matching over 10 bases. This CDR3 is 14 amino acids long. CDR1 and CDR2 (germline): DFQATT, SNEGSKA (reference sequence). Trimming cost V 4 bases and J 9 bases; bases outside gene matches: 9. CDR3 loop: CSAKASGSFSEQFF. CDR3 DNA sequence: TGCAGTGCTAAGGCTAGCGGGAGTTTCAGTGAGCAGTTCTTC.

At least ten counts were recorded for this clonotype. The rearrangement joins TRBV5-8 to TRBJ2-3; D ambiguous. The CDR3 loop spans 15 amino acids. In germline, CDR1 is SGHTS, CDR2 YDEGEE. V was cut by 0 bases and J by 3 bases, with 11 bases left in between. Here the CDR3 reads CASSLEGPRTDTQYF. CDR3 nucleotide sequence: TGTGCCAGCAGCTTGGAAGGTCCGAGGACAGATACGCAGTATTTT.

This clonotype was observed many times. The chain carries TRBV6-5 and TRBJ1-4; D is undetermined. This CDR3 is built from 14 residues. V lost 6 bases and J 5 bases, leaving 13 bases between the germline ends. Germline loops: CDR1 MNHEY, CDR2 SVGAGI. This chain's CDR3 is CASRPAGINEKLFF. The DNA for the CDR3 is TGTGCCAGCAGGCCCGCGGGGATAAATGAAAAACTGTTTTTT.

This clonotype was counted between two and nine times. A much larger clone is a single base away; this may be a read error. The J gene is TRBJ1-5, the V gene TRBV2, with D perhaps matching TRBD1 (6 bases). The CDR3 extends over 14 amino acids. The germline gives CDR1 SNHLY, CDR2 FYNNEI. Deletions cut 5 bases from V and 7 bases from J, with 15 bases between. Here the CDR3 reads CASSNREGGQPQHF. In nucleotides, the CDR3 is TGTGCCAGCAGTAACAGGGAAGGTGGGCAGCCCCAGCATTTT.

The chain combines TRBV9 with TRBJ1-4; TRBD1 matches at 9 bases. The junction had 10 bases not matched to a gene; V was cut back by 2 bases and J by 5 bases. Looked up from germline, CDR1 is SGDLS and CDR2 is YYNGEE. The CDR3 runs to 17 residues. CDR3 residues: CASSVTGGPNSNEKLFF. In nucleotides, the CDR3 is TGTGCCAGCAGCGTTACAGGGGGCCCCAATTCGAATGAAAAACTGTTTTTT.